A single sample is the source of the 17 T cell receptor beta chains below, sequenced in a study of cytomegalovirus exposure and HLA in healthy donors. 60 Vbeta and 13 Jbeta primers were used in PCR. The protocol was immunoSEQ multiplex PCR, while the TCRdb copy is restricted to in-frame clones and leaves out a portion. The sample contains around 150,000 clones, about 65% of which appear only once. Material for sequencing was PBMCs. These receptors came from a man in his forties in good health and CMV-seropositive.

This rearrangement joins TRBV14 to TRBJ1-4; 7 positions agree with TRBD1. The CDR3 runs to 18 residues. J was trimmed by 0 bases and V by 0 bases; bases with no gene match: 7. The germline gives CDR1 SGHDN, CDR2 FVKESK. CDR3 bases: TGTGCCAGCAGCCAAGAAATCGACAGGGCCGCAACTAATGAAAAACTGTTTTTT. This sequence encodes CASSQEIDRAATNEKLFF.

The CDR3 DNA follows: TGCGCCAGCAGCTCTACAGGGGACACCTATGGCTACACCTTC. As protein: CASSSTGDTYGYTF. The chain joins TRBV5-1 to TRBJ1-2, with 7 positions matching TRBD1. V shed 3 bases and J 4 bases; nucleotides not matched to a gene: 6. The CDR3 has 14 residues. Per germline, CDR1 SGHRS and CDR2 YFSETQ.

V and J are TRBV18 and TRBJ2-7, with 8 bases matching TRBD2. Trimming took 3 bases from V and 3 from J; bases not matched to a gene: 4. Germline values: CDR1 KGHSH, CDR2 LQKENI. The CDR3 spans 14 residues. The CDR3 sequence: CASSPGGGLYEQYF. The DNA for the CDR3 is TGTGCCAGCTCACCCGGGGGGGGACTCTACGAGCAGTACTTC.

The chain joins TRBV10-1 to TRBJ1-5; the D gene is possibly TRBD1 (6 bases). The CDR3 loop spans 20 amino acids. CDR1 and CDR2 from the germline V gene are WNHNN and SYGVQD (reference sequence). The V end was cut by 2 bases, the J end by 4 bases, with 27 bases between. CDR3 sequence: CASSERARWHYRVGNQPQHF. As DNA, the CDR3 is TGCGCCAGCAGTGAGAGGGCCCGCTGGCACTACAGGGTTGGTAATCAGCCCCAGCATTTT.

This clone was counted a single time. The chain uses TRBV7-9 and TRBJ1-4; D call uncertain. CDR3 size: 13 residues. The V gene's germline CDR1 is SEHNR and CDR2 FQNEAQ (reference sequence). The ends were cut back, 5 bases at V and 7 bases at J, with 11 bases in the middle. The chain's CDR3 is CASSQPRGEKLFF. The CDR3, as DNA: TGTGCCAGCAGCCAACCAAGAGGTGAAAAACTGTTTTTT.

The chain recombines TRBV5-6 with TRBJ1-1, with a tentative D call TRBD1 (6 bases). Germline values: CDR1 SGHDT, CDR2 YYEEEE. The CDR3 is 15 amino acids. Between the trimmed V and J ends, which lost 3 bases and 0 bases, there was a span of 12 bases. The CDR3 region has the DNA TGTGCCAGCAGCTCTAGGGGGTCAATGAACACTGAAGCTTTCTTT. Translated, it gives CASSSRGSMNTEAFF.

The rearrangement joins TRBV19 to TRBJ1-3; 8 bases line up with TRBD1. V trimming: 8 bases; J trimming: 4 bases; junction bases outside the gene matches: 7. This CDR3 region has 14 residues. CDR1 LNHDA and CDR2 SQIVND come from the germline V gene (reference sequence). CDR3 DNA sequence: TGTGCCAGTCAGGACAGGGCTGAGGGAAACACCATATATTTT. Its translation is CASQDRAEGNTIYF.

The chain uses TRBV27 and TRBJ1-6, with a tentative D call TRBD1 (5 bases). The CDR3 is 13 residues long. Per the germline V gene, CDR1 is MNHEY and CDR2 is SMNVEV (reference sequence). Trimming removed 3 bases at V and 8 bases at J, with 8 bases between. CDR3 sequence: CASSFGGDSPLHF. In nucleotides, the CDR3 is TGTGCCAGCAGTTTCGGGGGAGATTCACCCCTCCACTTT.

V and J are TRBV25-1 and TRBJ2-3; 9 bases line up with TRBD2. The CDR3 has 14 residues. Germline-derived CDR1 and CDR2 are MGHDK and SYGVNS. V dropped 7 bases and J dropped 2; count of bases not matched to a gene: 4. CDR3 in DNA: TGTGCCAGCATGCGCGGGGGGGCCACAGATACGCAGTATTTT. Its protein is CASMRGGATDTQYF.

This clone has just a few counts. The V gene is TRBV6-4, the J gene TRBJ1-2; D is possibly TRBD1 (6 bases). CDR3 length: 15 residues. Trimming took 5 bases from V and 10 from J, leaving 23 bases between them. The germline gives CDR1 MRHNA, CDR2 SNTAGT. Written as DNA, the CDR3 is TGTGCCAGCAGTCATTCGTTCGGGGGGCGTGGGGACTACACCTTC. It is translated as CASSHSFGGRGDYTF.

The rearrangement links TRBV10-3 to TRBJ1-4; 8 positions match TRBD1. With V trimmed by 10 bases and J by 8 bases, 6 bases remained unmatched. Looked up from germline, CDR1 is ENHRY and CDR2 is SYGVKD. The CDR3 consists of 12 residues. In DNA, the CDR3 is TGTGCCACACAGGGGGAAGGGGAAAAACTGTTTTTT. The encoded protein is CATQGEGEKLFF.

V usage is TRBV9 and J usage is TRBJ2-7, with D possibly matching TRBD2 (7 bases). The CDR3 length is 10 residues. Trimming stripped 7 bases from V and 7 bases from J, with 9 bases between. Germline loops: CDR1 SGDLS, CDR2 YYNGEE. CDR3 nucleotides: TGTGCCAGCGGGGGGGCAGAGCAGTACTTC. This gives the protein CASGGAEQYF.

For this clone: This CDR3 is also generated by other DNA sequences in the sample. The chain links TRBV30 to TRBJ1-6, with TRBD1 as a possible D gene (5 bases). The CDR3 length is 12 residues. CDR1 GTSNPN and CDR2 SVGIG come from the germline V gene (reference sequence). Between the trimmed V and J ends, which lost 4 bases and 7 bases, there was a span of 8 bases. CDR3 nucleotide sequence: TGTGCCTGGACTCAGGGAAATTCACCCCTCCACTTT. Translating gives CAWTQGNSPLHF. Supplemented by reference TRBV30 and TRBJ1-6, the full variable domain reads SQTIHQWPATLVQPVGSPLSLECTVEGTSNPNLYWYRQAAGRGLQLLFYSVGIGQISSEVPQNLSASRPQDRQFILSSKKLLLSDSGFYLCAWTQGNSPLHFGNGTRLTVT.

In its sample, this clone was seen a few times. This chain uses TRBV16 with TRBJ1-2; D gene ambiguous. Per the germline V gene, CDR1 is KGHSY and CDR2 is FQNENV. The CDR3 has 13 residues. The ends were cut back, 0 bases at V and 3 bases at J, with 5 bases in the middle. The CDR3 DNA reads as TGTGCCAGCAGCCAATCCGGGGACTATGGCTACACCTTC. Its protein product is CASSQSGDYGYTF. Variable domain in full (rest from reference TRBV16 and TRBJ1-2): GEEVAQTPKHLVRGEGQKAKLYCAPIKGHSYVFWYQQVLKNEFKFLISFQNENVFDETGMPKERFSAKCLPNSPCSLEIQATKLEDSAVYFCASSQSGDYGYTFGSGTRLTVV.

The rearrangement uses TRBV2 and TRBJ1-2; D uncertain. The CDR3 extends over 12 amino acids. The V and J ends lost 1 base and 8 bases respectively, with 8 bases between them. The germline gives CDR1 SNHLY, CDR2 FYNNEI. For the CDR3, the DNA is TGTGCCAGCAGTGAAGGGTTGAGGGGCTACACCTTC. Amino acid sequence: CASSEGLRGYTF. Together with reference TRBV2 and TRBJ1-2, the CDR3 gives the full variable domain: EPEVTQTPSHQVTQMGQEVILRCVPISNHLYFYWYRQILGQKVEFLVSFYNNEISEKSEIFDDQFSVERPDGSNFTLKIRSTKLEDSAMYFCASSEGLRGYTFGSGTRLTVV.

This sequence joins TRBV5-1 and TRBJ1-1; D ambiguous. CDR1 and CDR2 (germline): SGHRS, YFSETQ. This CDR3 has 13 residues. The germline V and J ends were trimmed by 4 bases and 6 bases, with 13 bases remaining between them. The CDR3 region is CASSRRREAEAFF. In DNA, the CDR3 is TGCGCCAGCAGCCGTCGGAGGGAGGCTGAAGCTTTCTTT.

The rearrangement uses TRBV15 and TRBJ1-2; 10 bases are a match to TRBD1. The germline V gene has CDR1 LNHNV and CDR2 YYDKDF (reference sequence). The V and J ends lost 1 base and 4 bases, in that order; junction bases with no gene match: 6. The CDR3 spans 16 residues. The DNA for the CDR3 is TGTGCCACCAGCAGAGGTTCGACAGGGGGCTTCTATGGCTACACCTTC. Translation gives CATSRGSTGGFYGYTF.